Each of the 27 T cell receptor beta chains below was sequenced from the same sample in a study of shared clonotypes between healthy human individuals. Clones were sequenced by immunoSEQ multiplex PCR, and TCRdb holds only the in-frame ones, with some missing. The sample has about 2.3 million clones, just over 90% seen once. The material sequenced was naive CD4+ T cells from PBMCs. Subset given: CD45RA+ positively selected. Source of these receptors: a man younger than 30 in good health. Some clones in this sample may be carry-over from other donors' samples.

This clone showed up just once. V gene TRBV10-2 combines with J gene TRBJ1-1; D might be TRBD1 (5 bases). With 8 bases removed from V and 1 base from J, the gap between germline ends came to 11 bases. From germline, CDR1 is WSHSY and CDR2 SAAADI. CDR3 length: 13 residues. CDR3 in DNA: TGCGCCAGCCAGGACACTTCGAACACTGAAGCTTTCTTT. The encoded protein is CASQDTSNTEAFF.

This chain joins TRBV4-3 and TRBJ2-5; TRBD2 is a possible D gene (6 bases). Trimming removed 0 bases at V and 2 bases at J, with 31 bases between. Germline V gene data show CDR1 as LGHNA and CDR2 as YSLEER. The CDR3 sequence is 22 residues long. The CDR3 bases are TGCGCCAGCAGCCAAGAGAGGTGGTTCGGGAGCGGTAAGGGGACTGAACAAGAGACCCAGTACTTC. Translating it yields CASSQERWFGSGKGTEQETQYF.

The chain uses TRBV5-1 and TRBJ2-4; D is perhaps TRBD1 or TRBD2 (5 bases each). Trimming removed 4 bases from V and 6 bases from J, with 11 bases in between. CDR3 length equals 13 residues. Germline lookup yields CDR1 SGHRS and CDR2 YFSETQ. CDR3 nucleotide sequence: TGCGCCAGCAGCGAGGGGACGACAAACATTCAGTACTTC. Encoded protein: CASSEGTTNIQYF.

Worth noting for this clone: The junction shows a germline mismatch at one end, possibly a read error. This sequence joins TRBV5-4 and TRBJ2-3, with 7 bases that match TRBD2. The V gene's germline CDR1 is SGHNT and CDR2 YYREEE (reference sequence). This CDR3 contains 16 residues. The CDR3 coding sequence is TGTGCCAGCAGCTTGAGGGTTGGCGGGAGCATAGATACGCAGTATTTT. It translates to CASSLRVGGSIDTQYF.

The CDR3 coding sequence is TGTGCCAGCAGCTCCTTAGCGGGAGTGGATCAAGAGACCCAGTACTTC. Protein sequence: CASSSLAGVDQETQYF. This rearrangement joins TRBV11-1 to TRBJ2-5; TRBD2 matches at 9 bases. The germline V gene encodes CDR1 SGHAT and CDR2 FQDESV (reference sequence). The J segment lost 2 bases and the V segment lost 4 bases, leaving 8 bases of the junction unmatched. This CDR3 is built from 16 residues.

The chain combines TRBV10-3 with TRBJ2-3; D remains unclear. The CDR3 runs to 15 residues. In germline, CDR1 is ENHRY, CDR2 SYGVKD. V lost 3 bases and J lost 1, with 11 bases in between. CDR3: CAISDPLSGTDTQYF. Here the CDR3 DNA reads TGTGCCATCAGTGACCCCTTGTCAGGCACAGATACGCAGTATTTT.

The genes are TRBV5-4 and TRBJ2-6, with D possibly being TRBD1 (8 bases). The CDR3 runs 15 residues. Germline CDR1 SGHNT, CDR2 YYREEE (reference sequence). The germline V and J ends were trimmed by 2 bases and 10 bases, with 16 bases remaining between them. CDR3 loop: CASSFPGQGGNVLTF. The CDR3 DNA reads as TGTGCCAGCAGCTTCCCTGGACAGGGAGGGAACGTCCTGACTTTC.

The gene calls are TRBV25-1 and TRBJ1-4; D not certain. CDR1 is MGHDK, CDR2 SYGVNS, per germline. Trimming took 8 bases from V and 2 from J, leaving 9 bases between them. The CDR3 runs to 13 residues. CDR3: CASVPKTNEKLFF. The CDR3 DNA follows: TGTGCCAGCGTCCCGAAGACTAATGAAAAACTGTTTTTT.

The chain uses TRBV25-1 and TRBJ2-7; D is undetermined. The V end was cut by 5 bases, the J end by 0 bases, with 14 bases between. The CDR3 is 15 residues long. Germline CDR1 MGHDK, CDR2 SYGVNS. CDR3 DNA sequence: TGTGCCAGCAGTACTCCGGGTCCTCTCTCCTACGAGCAGTACTTC. This encodes CASSTPGPLSYEQYF.

The chain carries TRBV27 and TRBJ2-3; D is possibly TRBD1 (6 bases). Germline CDR1 is MNHEY and CDR2 is SMNVEV (reference sequence). The CDR3 sequence is 15 residues long. V was cut by 6 bases and J by 2 bases, with 15 bases left in between. The DNA of the CDR3 is TGTGCCAGCAGGGACAGCGAGAAAAACACAGATACGCAGTATTTT. Amino acid sequence: CASRDSEKNTDTQYF.

This clone was seen just once. The CDR3 loop is CASSTASGNTIYF. The CDR3 nucleotides read TGTGCCAGCAGCACGGCCTCTGGAAACACCATATATTTT. The chain is built from TRBV6-5 and TRBJ1-3; no reliable D call. This CDR3 region has 13 residues. Trimming cost V 6 bases and J 0 bases, with 6 bases left between them. Germline CDR1 is MNHEY and CDR2 is SVGAGI.

V gene TRBV5-4 combines with J gene TRBJ1-2, with D perhaps matching TRBD1 (6 bases). V was pared by 0 bases and J by 7 bases, with 19 bases between. The CDR3 has 16 residues. Germline CDR1 reads SGHNT; CDR2 reads YYREEE (reference sequence). CDR3 residues: CASSLESPRGLGGYTF. CDR3 nucleotide sequence: TGTGCCAGCAGCTTGGAAAGTCCCAGGGGATTGGGTGGCTACACCTTC.

The rearrangement joins TRBV27 to TRBJ2-7, with 13 bases aligning to TRBD2. The V segment lost 5 bases and the J segment 5 bases; nucleotides outside the gene matches: 6. The CDR3 is 15 residues long. The germline V gene encodes CDR1 MNHEY and CDR2 SMNVEV (reference sequence). CDR3 protein: CASSLTSGGVDEQYF. In nucleotides, the CDR3 is TGTGCCAGCAGTCTCACTAGCGGGGGGGTGGACGAGCAGTACTTC.

The gene calls are TRBV6-6 and TRBJ2-1; D possibly uses TRBD1 or TRBD2 (5 bases each). This CDR3 region has 14 residues. Germline values: CDR1 MNHNY, CDR2 SVGAGI (reference sequence). V was pared by 6 bases and J by 3 bases, with 12 bases between. In nucleotides, the CDR3 is TGTGCCAGCAGGAGAGGGGAGAACTACAATGAGCAGTTCTTC. The encoded protein is CASRRGENYNEQFF.

Here the CDR3 reads CASSDRRKPNYGYTF. CDR3 bases: TGTGCCAGCAGTGACCGCAGGAAACCTAACTATGGCTACACCTTC. The genes are TRBV25-1 and TRBJ1-2, with D unclear. Germline-derived CDR1 and CDR2 are MGHDK and SYGVNS. Trimming took 3 bases from V and 0 from J, leaving 11 bases between them. The CDR3 totals 15 residues.

The genes are TRBV28 and TRBJ2-7; the match to TRBD2 covers 7 bases. This CDR3 has 16 amino acids. The germline V gene encodes CDR1 MDHEN and CDR2 SYDVKM. V trimming: 8 bases; J trimming: 2 bases; junction bases outside the gene matches: 15. The CDR3 sequence: CASFSQSGTKPYEQYF. The CDR3 nucleotides are TGTGCCAGCTTCTCCCAAAGCGGGACTAAACCCTACGAGCAGTACTTC. Complete variable domain (other parts from reference TRBV28 and TRBJ2-7): DVKVTQSSRYLVKRTGEKVFLECVQDMDHENMFWYRQDPGLGLRLIYFSYDVKMKEKGDIPEGYSVSREKKERFSLILESASTNQTSMYLCASFSQSGTKPYEQYFGPGTRLTVT.

This clone was detected only a few times. The rearrangement joins TRBV28 to TRBJ2-5, with 9 bases aligning to TRBD1. With 5 bases clipped from V and 5 bases from J, the junction kept 9 bases outside the gene matches. The CDR3 loop spans 15 amino acids. Germline CDR1 is MDHEN and CDR2 is SYDVKM. CDR3 region: CASSDIGQGRETQYF. CDR3 nucleotide sequence: TGTGCCAGCAGTGACATCGGACAGGGGCGGGAGACCCAGTACTTC.

The chain combines TRBV5-1 with TRBJ2-5; 11 bases are shared with TRBD1. Germline V gene lookup returns CDR1 SGHRS and CDR2 YFSETQ. Germline trimming cut 4 bases from V and 0 bases from J; bases unmatched to any gene: 8. The CDR3 runs to 17 residues. CDR3: CASSARRDRGYQETQYF. CDR3 nucleotides: TGCGCCAGCAGCGCACGACGGGACAGGGGGTACCAAGAGACCCAGTACTTC.

The V and J genes are TRBV25-1 and TRBJ2-3; D is ambiguous. Germline V gives CDR1 MGHDK, CDR2 SYGVNS. Trimming took 9 bases from V and 2 from J, leaving 9 bases between them. This CDR3 contains 12 residues. DNA for the CDR3: TGTGCCAGTGGGCAGAACACAGATACGCAGTATTTT. Translation: CASGQNTDTQYF.

To note about this clone: Other DNA sequences in this sample translate to the same CDR3. The genes are TRBV28 and TRBJ1-2; TRBD1 matches 10 bases. CDR1 is MDHEN, CDR2 SYDVKM, per germline. This CDR3 has 11 amino acids. DNA of the CDR3: TGTGCGACAGGGGGCGGCTATGGCTACACCTTC. Amino acids: CATGGGYGYTF.

This clone was observed a few times. This sequence joins TRBV18 and TRBJ1-1, with D tentatively TRBD1 (5 bases). V was shortened by 3 bases and J by 8 bases, with 13 bases between the two germline ends. The CDR3 contains 13 residues. The germline V gene has CDR1 KGHSH and CDR2 LQKENI. The CDR3 nucleotides read TGTGCCAGCTCACCTTCGATCGGGGACGAAGCTTTCTTT. Translation gives CASSPSIGDEAFF. Filled out from reference TRBV18 and TRBJ1-1, the complete variable domain reads NAGVMQNPRHLVRRRGQEARLRCSPMKGHSHVYWYRQLPEEGLKFMVYLQKENIIDESGMPKERFSAEFPKEGPSILRIQQVVRGDSAAYFCASSPSIGDEAFFGQGTRLTVV.

J is TRBJ2-1 and V is TRBV29-1; unclear D gene. Per germline, CDR1 SQVTM and CDR2 ANQGSEA. V was shortened by 5 bases and J by 0 bases, with 8 bases between the two germline ends. CDR3 length equals 13 residues. CDR3 loop: CSVSMTSYNEQFF. DNA for the CDR3: TGCAGCGTTTCCATGACCTCCTACAATGAGCAGTTCTTC.

This sequence joins TRBV29-1 and TRBJ2-1; 8 nucleotides line up with TRBD2. Germline V gives CDR1 SQVTM, CDR2 ANQGSEA. Trimming at V came to 7 bases and at J to 5 bases, leaving 10 bases not matched to a gene. The CDR3 is 14 amino acids. CDR3 sequence reads: CSAAGAVRDNEQFF. CDR3 coding DNA: TGCAGCGCAGCGGGGGCTGTGAGGGACAATGAGCAGTTCTTC.

The V gene is TRBV28, the J gene TRBJ1-1; 9 bases are shared with TRBD1. Losses at the gene ends were 4 bases for V and 4 bases for J; bases not matched to a gene: 7. Germline CDR1 MDHEN, CDR2 SYDVKM. This CDR3 region has 15 residues. The CDR3 region is CASSSSGTGSTEAFF. The CDR3 DNA sequence: TGTGCCAGCAGTTCCTCCGGGACAGGGAGCACTGAAGCTTTCTTT.

This CDR3 is CASTAPRETQYF. CDR3 bases: TGTGCCAGCACGGCACCACGGGAGACCCAGTACTTC. V usage is TRBV28 and J usage is TRBJ2-5; D is undetermined. The V end lost 7 bases, the J end lost 5 bases, and 11 bases lay between the germline ends. Germline V gives CDR1 MDHEN, CDR2 SYDVKM. The CDR3 has 12 amino acids.

This clone came up a few times. The chain joins TRBV30 to TRBJ1-5, with D hard to call. V shed 3 bases and J shed 3 bases, with 15 bases lying between them. The CDR3 has 15 amino acids. Germline lookup yields CDR1 GTSNPN and CDR2 SVGIG (reference sequence). The CDR3 DNA sequence: TGTGCCTGGAGCGAGGGCACAAACAACAATCAGCCCCAGCATTTT. Its translation: CAWSEGTNNNQPQHF.

The rearrangement joins TRBV19 to TRBJ1-5; tentative D call: TRBD1 (5 bases). CDR3 length: 16 residues. Germline loops: CDR1 LNHDA, CDR2 SQIVND (reference sequence). V was shortened by 4 bases and J by 1 base, with 14 bases between the two germline ends. CDR3 in amino acids: CASSSRGTGSNQPQHF. The CDR3 nucleotides read TGTGCCAGTAGTAGCCGGGGGACCGGGAGCAATCAGCCCCAGCATTTT.